The 15 T cell receptor beta chains below were found in one sample sequenced in a study of T-cell reconstitution after alpha-beta-depleted transplantation in children. The authors prepared the TCRbeta library with unique molecular identifiers. MiXCR, applied by TCRdb to the PCR reads, yields one record per CDR3 protein. The sample consists of hundreds of thousands of distinct CDR3 sequences, around 16% of them appearing once. The sample here was PBMCs from the stem cell graft donor, taken from the stem cell graft. The receptor set was obtained from a human donor who donated a stem cell graft to a child with acute myeloid leukemia.

The sample holds a few counts of this clonotype. V gene TRBV9 combines with J gene TRBJ2-5; no clear D. The CDR3 sequence is 14 residues long. V dropped 0 bases and J dropped 3 bases, with 9 bases sitting between them. The V gene's germline CDR1 is SGDLS and CDR2 YYNGEE. CDR3 sequence: CASSVGKYKETQYF. In nucleotides, the CDR3 is TGTGCCAGCAGCGTAGGAAAGTATAAAGAGACCCAGTACTTC.

This clonotype was observed at least ten times. The chain carries TRBV20-1 and TRBJ2-6; D is possibly TRBD2 (6 bases). This CDR3 has 19 amino acids. In germline, CDR1 is DFQATT, CDR2 SNEGSKA (reference sequence). V lost 0 bases and J lost 4, with 22 bases in between. The CDR3 DNA is TGCAGTGCTAGAGATATAGAGGAGGGTTTGGGCTCCGGGGCCAACGTCCTGACTTTC. Translating gives CSARDIEEGLGSGANVLTF.

This clonotype came up many times. This chain joins TRBV12-3 or TRBV12-4 and TRBJ1-1; 7 bases fit TRBD1. The trim removed 7 bases at V and 4 bases at J, leaving 9 bases unmatched. The CDR3 contains 14 residues. The CDR3 DNA sequence: TGTGCCAGCAAGTACAGGGGTGGTGGCACTGAAGCTTTCTTT. It is translated as CASKYRGGGTEAFF.

This clonotype appeared a few times. V usage is TRBV20-1 and J usage is TRBJ1-5, with D maybe TRBD1 (6 bases). The CDR3 sequence is 13 residues long. The germline gives CDR1 DFQATT, CDR2 SNEGSKA (reference sequence). The V gene lost 3 bases and the J gene lost 5 bases, with 11 bases spanning the gap. The CDR3 sequence: CSASQQGDQPQHF. CDR3 nucleotides: TGCAGTGCTAGCCAACAGGGTGATCAGCCCCAGCATTTT.

This clonotype was seen ten or more times. The chain recombines TRBV20-1 with TRBJ2-5, with TRBD1 matching over 8 bases. J was trimmed by 4 bases and V by 0 bases; bases with no gene match: 7. CDR3 length equals 15 residues. Germline V gene data show CDR1 as DFQATT and CDR2 as SNEGSKA (reference sequence). The CDR3 coding sequence is TGCAGTGCTAGAGATAGTCGGACAGGGAGAGAGACCCAGTACTTC. Encoded protein: CSARDSRTGRETQYF.

This clonotype was detected ten times or more. The chain recombines TRBV7-2 with TRBJ2-5; D is uncertain. Germline CDR1 is SGHTA and CDR2 is FQGNSA. This CDR3 has 14 amino acids. V lost 3 bases to trimming and J lost 0 bases, with 8 bases between them. CDR3 region: CASSLPKYQETQYF. CDR3 in DNA: TGTGCCAGCAGCTTGCCGAAGTACCAAGAGACCCAGTACTTC.

This clonotype was picked up many times. V is TRBV20-1 and J is TRBJ1-6; D not certain. The V gene lost 6 bases and the J gene lost 8 bases, with 14 bases spanning the gap. The CDR3 loop spans 13 amino acids. Germline CDR1 and CDR2: DFQATT and SNEGSKA (reference sequence). The CDR3 coding sequence is TGCAGTGCCCAATCCTGGGGTGATTCACCCCTCCACTTT. Its protein is CSAQSWGDSPLHF.

This clonotype was detected ten times or more. The chain employs TRBV12-3 or TRBV12-4 and TRBJ1-2; 8 bases map to TRBD1. J gave up 6 bases and V 1 base, and 10 bases lay outside the gene matches. The CDR3 runs 16 residues. CDR3 nucleotides: TGTGCCAGCAGTTTAGGAGGACAGGGTGGGAGGGATGGCTACACCTTC. It yields the protein CASSLGGQGGRDGYTF.

This clonotype has a handful of counts. The chain combines TRBV5-1 with TRBJ2-3; no clear D gene. In germline, CDR1 is SGHRS, CDR2 YFSETQ. V lost 4 bases to trimming and J lost 2 bases, with 11 bases between them. The CDR3 loop spans 14 amino acids. This CDR3 is CASSRRINTDTQYF. For the CDR3, the DNA is TGCGCCAGCAGCCGACGGATAAACACAGATACGCAGTATTTT.

This clonotype was detected ten times or more. J is TRBJ2-5 and V is TRBV15; D might be TRBD2 (6 bases). Trimming stripped 7 bases from V and 1 base from J, with 13 bases between. The length of the CDR3 is 14 residues. Germline lookup yields CDR1 LNHNV and CDR2 YYDKDF (reference sequence). CDR3 DNA sequence: TGTGCCACCACCGATTACGGGGGCCAAGAGACCCAGTACTTC. It codes for CATTDYGGQETQYF. Using reference TRBV15 and TRBJ2-5 for the parts outside the CDR3, the full variable domain is DAMVIQNPRYQVTQFGKPVTLSCSQTLNHNVMYWYQQKSSQAPKLLFHYYDKDFNNEADTPDNFQSRRPNTSFCFLDIRSPGLGDTAMYLCATTDYGGQETQYFGPGTRLLVL.

This clonotype appeared a few times. Here the CDR3 DNA reads TGCAGTGCTAGAGATCTAGCGGGGGCGGGGGGTAGGGAGCAGTTCTTC. It is translated as CSARDLAGAGGREQFF. The chain employs TRBV20-1 and TRBJ2-1, with 10 positions matching TRBD2. V gave up 0 bases and J gave up 10 bases; unmatched junction bases: 12. CDR1 and CDR2 (germline): DFQATT, SNEGSKA (reference sequence). The CDR3 consists of 16 residues.

This clonotype was recorded many times. The J gene is TRBJ2-5, the V gene TRBV20-1, with TRBD2 as a possible D gene (5 bases). The V end was cut by 0 bases, the J end by 3 bases, with 11 bases between. The CDR3 runs 14 residues. Germline lookup yields CDR1 DFQATT and CDR2 SNEGSKA (reference sequence). The CDR3 DNA reads TGCAGTGCTAGAGATCGGCAAGCGGAAGAGACCCAGTACTTC. Its protein product is CSARDRQAEETQYF.

Notes on this clonotype: A much larger clone sits a single nucleotide away, making a read error possible. DNA for the CDR3: TGTGCCAGAAGCCAGACAGATAGCAATCAGCCCCAGCATTTT. It translates to CARSQTDSNQPQHF. The rearrangement joins TRBV5-5 to TRBJ1-5; D might be TRBD1 (5 bases). Per the germline V gene, CDR1 is SGHKS and CDR2 is YYEKEE (reference sequence). Trimming took 8 bases from V and 0 from J, leaving 12 bases between them. This CDR3 contains 14 residues.

This clonotype was counted many times. This chain links TRBV6-5 with TRBJ1-2; the match to TRBD1 covers 9 bases. This CDR3 is built from 15 residues. Losses at the gene ends were 4 bases for V and 3 bases for J; bases not matched to a gene: 6. Germline CDR1 reads MNHEY; CDR2 reads SVGAGI. CDR3 residues: CASSFGTGSDYGYTF. CDR3 sequence (DNA): TGTGCCAGCAGTTTTGGGACAGGGAGCGACTATGGCTACACCTTC.

The chain is built from TRBV12-3 or TRBV12-4 and TRBJ2-7, with D possibly TRBD1 on 5 matching bases. Trimming cost V 1 base and J 8 bases, with 18 bases left between them. The CDR3 spans 15 residues. In DNA form, the CDR3 reads TGTGCCAGCAGTTTAGGGCAGCTCCAGGGATTCAAGCAGTACTTC. This gives the protein CASSLGQLQGFKQYF.